These 30 T cell receptor beta chains came from one sample sequenced in a study of blood T cells in healthy people across ages. The second PCR ran about 6 to 12 cycles with a sample-barcoded 5' primer and J-beta primers. Each CDR3 protein gets one entry after TCRdb re-called the 5' RACE reads with MiXCR. This repertoire shows 1.5 million or so distinct CDR3 sequences, 40% to 45% found once; its top ten account for just over 4%. Material: blood. These receptors were obtained from a woman under 30 in good health.

This clonotype appeared a few times. The V and J genes are TRBV28 and TRBJ2-3; TRBD1 might be the D (6 bases). Between the trimmed V and J ends, which lost 8 bases and 2 bases, there was a span of 17 bases. The CDR3 loop spans 15 amino acids. Germline loops: CDR1 MDHEN, CDR2 SYDVKM. CDR3 sequence (DNA): TGTGCCAGCTTACCTCCCGACAGGATCACAGATACGCAGTATTTT. This sequence encodes CASLPPDRITDTQYF.

This chain links TRBV20-1 with TRBJ1-2; D is ambiguous. The germline CDR1 and CDR2 sequences are DFQATT and SNEGSKA (reference sequence). The CDR3 sequence is 14 residues long. V was pared by 0 bases and J by 4 bases, with 12 bases between. This chain's CDR3 is CSARDFRESYGYTF. In DNA form, the CDR3 reads TGCAGTGCTAGAGATTTTAGGGAAAGCTATGGCTACACCTTC.

The V gene is TRBV14, the J gene TRBJ1-4; the D is unclear. Between the trimmed V and J ends, which lost 4 bases and 1 base, there was a span of 10 bases. Germline values: CDR1 SGHDN, CDR2 FVKESK. The CDR3 covers 15 residues. The CDR3 protein is CASSLYSGTNEKLFF. DNA of the CDR3: TGTGCCAGCAGCCTCTACAGTGGAACTAATGAAAAACTGTTTTTT.

This clonotype has more than one count but fewer than ten. The CDR3 spells CASSLASGSRYEQYF. Written as DNA, the CDR3 is TGTGCCAGCAGTTTGGCTAGCGGGAGTAGGTACGAGCAGTACTTC. J is TRBJ2-7 and V is TRBV12-3 or TRBV12-4, with 10 nucleotides matching TRBD2. J was trimmed by 4 bases and V by 3 bases; bases with no gene match: 6. The CDR3 has 15 amino acids.

Worth noting for this clonotype: Relative to the germline gene, one junction end is altered; a read error may explain this. The chain recombines TRBV5-1 with TRBJ2-5, with D possibly being TRBD1 (5 bases). TRBJ2-7 matches the DNA end more closely, so the J call is doubtful. The germline CDR1 and CDR2 sequences are SGHRS and YFSETQ. This CDR3 spans 12 amino acids. The CDR3 reads CASSTESSEQYF. The CDR3 DNA is TGCGCCAGCTCGACAGAATCCTCCGAGCAGTACTTC.

The V gene is TRBV10-3, the J gene TRBJ2-3; 7 positions agree with TRBD2. Trimming at V came to 2 bases and at J to 1 base, leaving 9 bases not matched to a gene. The CDR3 covers 17 residues. CDR1 ENHRY and CDR2 SYGVKD come from the germline V gene. The CDR3 protein is CAISEGPAGLGTDTQYF. Here the CDR3 DNA reads TGTGCCATCAGTGAGGGCCCAGCGGGGTTGGGCACAGATACGCAGTATTTT.

The chain uses TRBV6-5 and TRBJ2-1; 8 bases are a match to TRBD2. This CDR3 is 16 amino acids long. Germline-derived CDR1 and CDR2 are MNHEY and SVGAGI. The V and J ends lost 6 bases and 3 bases, in that order; junction bases with no gene match: 10. CDR3 residues: CASSPQLADLYNEQFF. The CDR3 DNA reads TGTGCCAGCAGCCCCCAACTAGCGGACCTCTACAATGAGCAGTTCTTC.

This clonotype was picked up many times. The chain recombines TRBV9 with TRBJ2-3; 7 bases agree with TRBD2. Germline CDR1 and CDR2: SGDLS and YYNGEE. There are 14 residues in the CDR3. V trimming: 2 bases; J trimming: 5 bases; junction bases outside the gene matches: 5. CDR3 sequence (DNA): TGTGCCAGCAGCGTCCTAGCGGCAGTAGATACGCAGTATTTT. Amino acids: CASSVLAAVDTQYF.

Note on this clonotype: Germline and junction disagree at one end, which may indicate a read error. The rearrangement uses TRBV12-3 or TRBV12-4 and TRBJ2-3; 8 bases agree with TRBD2. The CDR3 has 13 amino acids. CDR3: CASTGGGTDTRYF. CDR3 DNA sequence: TGTGCCAGCACCGGGGGGGGTACAGATACGCGGTATTTT.

The chain links TRBV4-1 to TRBJ2-1, with D unclear. The CDR3 spans 16 residues. Germline CDR1 and CDR2: MGHRA and YSYEKL. Trimming stripped 2 bases from V and 0 bases from J, with 11 bases between. CDR3 sequence: CASSQLDWSSYNEQFF. The CDR3 DNA follows: TGCGCCAGCAGCCAACTCGACTGGAGCTCCTACAATGAGCAGTTCTTC.

The chain couples TRBV20-1 to TRBJ2-1; D may be TRBD1 (6 bases). The J call is uncertain, as TRBJ2-7 better fits the DNA end. CDR3 size: 15 residues. From germline, CDR1 is DFQATT and CDR2 SNEGSKA (reference sequence). CDR3 in DNA: TGCAGTGCTACGTCGGACAGAAGCTCCTACAATGAGCAGTACTTC. It yields the protein CSATSDRSSYNEQYF.

J is TRBJ2-7 and V is TRBV29-1; weak D call: TRBD2 (5 bases). The CDR3 length is 13 residues. V was shortened by 7 bases and J by 7 bases, with 20 bases between the two germline ends. Germline lookup yields CDR1 SQVTM and CDR2 ANQGSEA. In DNA form, the CDR3 reads TGCAGCGCCCCGAGGGATTGGGAAGGTGAGCAGTACTTC. This gives the protein CSAPRDWEGEQYF.

V usage is TRBV15 and J usage is TRBJ2-2, with D tentatively TRBD2 (5 bases). The V gene's germline CDR1 is LNHNV and CDR2 YYDKDF (reference sequence). V gave up 3 bases and J gave up 8 bases, with 16 bases separating them. The CDR3 has 15 residues. CDR3 sequence (DNA): TGTGCCACCAGCAGTGACTATCCGTCCGAAGGGGAGCTGTTTTTT. Protein: CATSSDYPSEGELFF.

This clonotype was seen a handful of times. This CDR3 reads CASRTFASTDGHGETQYF. The CDR3 bases are TGTGCCAGCAGGACATTTGCCTCGACTGACGGTCACGGAGAGACCCAGTACTTC. The genes are TRBV3-1 and TRBJ2-5; unclear D gene. The CDR3 is 18 amino acids. Trimming removed 6 bases from V and 4 bases from J, with 27 bases in between. Germline CDR1 LGHDT, CDR2 YNNKEL (reference sequence).

This chain links TRBV7-2 with TRBJ2-7, with D possibly being TRBD2 (6 bases). The DNA end favors TRBJ2-5, so the J call may be wrong. There are 15 residues in the CDR3. Looked up from germline, CDR1 is SGHTA and CDR2 is FQGNSA. The CDR3 DNA is TGTGCCAGCAGCTTAATCGGGGGAGTTGGGGAGACCCAGTACTTC. Amino acid sequence: CASSLIGGVGETQYF.

V and J are TRBV7-2 and TRBJ2-4; D call uncertain. The germline V gene has CDR1 SGHTA and CDR2 FQGNSA. The V gene lost 5 bases and the J gene lost 5 bases, with 10 bases spanning the gap. The CDR3 totals 13 residues. Written as DNA, the CDR3 is TGTGCCAGCAGCCTAGAGGCGGAAAACATTCAGTACTTC. This codes for CASSLEAENIQYF.

This clonotype has more than one count but fewer than ten. The V gene is TRBV9, the J gene TRBJ2-1, with 9 bases aligning to TRBD2. From germline, CDR1 is SGDLS and CDR2 YYNGEE. Unmatched junction bases numbered 5, after V lost 0 bases and J lost 10 bases. The CDR3 has 14 amino acids. CDR3 bases: TGTGCCAGCAGCGTAGCGGGTAGCGGGGGCGAGCAGTTCTTC. Translating it yields CASSVAGSGGEQFF. Looking up the rest from reference TRBV9 and TRBJ2-1 gives the full variable domain: DSGVTQTPKHLITATGQRVTLRCSPRSGDLSVYWYQQSLDQGLQFLIQYYNGEERAKGNILERFSAQQFPDLHSELNLSSLELGDSALYFCASSVAGSGGEQFFGPGTRLTVL.

The chain couples TRBV29-1 to TRBJ2-3; D remains ambiguous. This CDR3 is built from 15 residues. The V gene lost 0 bases and the J gene lost 3 bases, with 13 bases spanning the gap. Germline-derived CDR1 and CDR2 are SQVTM and ANQGSEA. Written as DNA, the CDR3 is TGCAGCGTTGAAGAGGGGTTTCGCCGGACAGATACGCAGTATTTT. This encodes CSVEEGFRRTDTQYF.

This clonotype has at least ten counts. The rearrangement joins TRBV27 to TRBJ1-2, with D hard to call. Germline CDR1 and CDR2: MNHEY and SMNVEV (reference sequence). The CDR3 contains 14 residues. V lost 8 bases and J 3 bases, leaving 16 bases between the germline ends. The CDR3 loop reads CASASGALDYGYTF. The CDR3 DNA reads as TGTGCCAGCGCGTCAGGAGCACTGGACTATGGCTACACCTTC.

This chain links TRBV7-9 with TRBJ2-7; D is possibly TRBD2 (6 bases). This CDR3 comprises 16 residues. V lost 5 bases, J lost 0 bases, and 17 bases lay in between. Germline V gene data show CDR1 as SEHNR and CDR2 as FQNEAQ (reference sequence). CDR3 DNA: TGTGCCAGCAGCCCGAGCGGGCCGGGAGTCTCCTACGAGCAGTACTTC. The encoded protein is CASSPSGPGVSYEQYF.

The CDR3: CASSYSGTSRGGYTF. CDR3 in DNA: TGTGCCAGCAGTTACTCGGGAACCTCCCGTGGCGGCTACACCTTC. The rearrangement links TRBV6-5 to TRBJ1-2; D unresolved. The CDR3 totals 15 residues. Germline-derived CDR1 and CDR2 are MNHEY and SVGAGI. Between the trimmed V and J ends, which lost 0 bases and 8 bases, there was a span of 16 bases.

The chain links TRBV6-1 to TRBJ2-1; a possible D gene is TRBD2 (6 bases). The J call is in doubt because the DNA end fits TRBJ2-7 better. Germline lookup yields CDR1 MNHNS and CDR2 SASEGT. The CDR3 covers 13 residues. This CDR3 reads CASVSGIYNEQYF. In nucleotides, the CDR3 is TGTGCCAGTGTTAGCGGTATCTACAATGAGCAGTACTTC.

A few counts support this clonotype. The chain combines TRBV6-5 with TRBJ1-2, with 7 bases lining up with TRBD1. Germline trimming cut 6 bases from V and 4 bases from J; bases unmatched to any gene: 5. The CDR3 loop spans 13 amino acids. Germline CDR1 reads MNHEY; CDR2 reads SVGAGI. The CDR3 reads CASRTQGPYGYTF. The DNA for the CDR3 is TGTGCCAGCAGGACACAGGGGCCCTATGGCTACACCTTC.

J is TRBJ1-2 and V is TRBV14; D ambiguous. V lost 6 bases, J lost 8 bases, and 13 bases lay in between. The CDR3 loop spans 12 amino acids. Germline CDR1 is SGHDN and CDR2 is FVKESK. The CDR3 spells CASRLDEEGYTF. CDR3 in DNA: TGTGCCAGCAGATTGGATGAGGAGGGCTACACCTTC.

This clonotype was observed a handful of times. The CDR3 sequence is CASSDGTGQTYEQYF. The CDR3 region has the DNA TGCGCCAGCAGTGACGGGACAGGCCAAACCTACGAGCAGTACTTC. The V and J genes are TRBV10-2 and TRBJ2-7; 8 bases line up with TRBD1. There are 15 residues in the CDR3. V was clipped by 3 bases and J by 2 bases; unmatched bases: 6. Germline assignment: CDR1 WSHSY and CDR2 SAAADI.

The rearrangement links TRBV12-3 or TRBV12-4 to TRBJ1-1, with 9 bases identical to TRBD1. CDR3 length equals 14 residues. The ends lost 7 bases at V and 4 bases at J; junction bases unmatched: 7. The CDR3 coding sequence is TGTGCCAGCAATAGACAGGGGGGGGGCACTGAAGCTTTCTTT. Translating gives CASNRQGGGTEAFF.

This rearrangement joins TRBV7-9 to TRBJ2-7, with D unclear. V lost 4 bases and J lost 0, with 16 bases in between. Germline CDR1 is SEHNR and CDR2 is FQNEAQ (reference sequence). The CDR3 runs 16 residues. The CDR3 nucleotides read TGTGCCAGCAGCTCCTTGAGGACGGAGAGCTCCTACGAGCAGTACTTC. As protein: CASSSLRTESSYEQYF.

The rearrangement joins TRBV6-4 to TRBJ2-3; no reliable D call. With 4 bases removed from V and 5 bases from J, the gap between germline ends came to 10 bases. The CDR3 spans 13 residues. From germline, CDR1 is MRHNA and CDR2 SNTAGT. The CDR3 sequence: CASSVRAEDTQYF. The DNA for the CDR3 is TGTGCCAGCAGTGTAAGGGCGGAAGATACGCAGTATTTT.

This clonotype turned up a few times. V and J are TRBV24-1 and TRBJ2-2; D may match TRBD1 or TRBD2 (6 bases each). Trimming pared 9 bases from V and 4 bases from J, leaving 14 bases between. Per the germline V gene, CDR1 is KGHDR and CDR2 is SFDVKD. The CDR3 loop spans 14 amino acids. CDR3 in DNA: TGTGCCACCGTATTCGGGGGCATCACCGGGGAGCTGTTTTTT. Translating gives CATVFGGITGELFF.

The chain employs TRBV6-2 or TRBV6-3 and TRBJ2-1; unclear D gene. The CDR3 runs to 14 residues. Germline V gene sequence: CDR1 MNHEY, CDR2 SVGEGT. V was trimmed by 4 bases and J by 3 bases, leaving 10 bases between them. CDR3 region: CASSSDIYYNEQFF. DNA for the CDR3: TGTGCCAGCAGTTCCGACATATACTACAATGAGCAGTTCTTC.